The rows below give T cell receptor beta chains drawn from one sample of a study of blood T cell repertoires in COVID-19. The protocol was immunoSEQ multiplex PCR, while the TCRdb copy is restricted to in-frame clones and leaves out a portion. The top ten clones hold 7.5% of a sample with some 110,000 clones, approximately 82% of them seen once. The material sequenced was peripheral blood. These TCRs come from an older man with active or convalescent COVID-19. The CDR3 runs from the conserved cysteine through the conserved F or W. D genes are given only for firm matches. Expanded clones get a size class; other rows say once, few or many, or leave the size out.

TRBV7-2,TRBJ1-1,.,.,CASSLSGGVGTEAFF,TGTGCCAGCAGCTTGTCCGGGGGAGTAGGCACTGAAGCTTTCTTT
TRBV11-2,TRBJ2-1,.,.,CASSSQPGALGNEQFF,TGTGCCAGCAGCTCTCAGCCAGGGGCCCTCGGCAATGAGCAGTTCTTC
TRBV19,TRBJ2-3,TRBD2,.,CASSNLRALAATDTQYF,TGTGCCAGTAGCAACTTACGGGCGCTAGCGGCGACAGATACGCAGTATTTT
TRBV5-1,TRBJ2-7,.,.,CASSLDPSSYEQYF,TGCGCCAGCAGCTTGGATCCTAGCTCCTACGAGCAGTACTTC
TRBV11-2,TRBJ2-7,TRBD1,.,CASSPRQGGIDEQYF,TGTGCCAGCAGCCCCCGACAGGGTGGAATCGACGAGCAGTACTTC
TRBV27,TRBJ2-1,.,.,CASKLGQAYNEQFF,TGTGCCAGCAAGCTGGGGCAGGCGTACAATGAGCAGTTCTTC
TRBV7-2,TRBJ2-3,TRBD2,.,CASSLAASGIATDTQYF,TGTGCCAGCAGCTTAGCGGCTAGCGGGATTGCTACAGATACGCAGTATTTT
TRBV24-1,TRBJ2-6,.,.,CATSDRGAGANVLTF,TGTGCCACCAGTGATCGGGGGGCCGGGGCCAACGTCCTGACTTTC
TRBV10-2,TRBJ1-5,.,.,CASSEGHSNQPQHF,TGCGCCAGCAGTGAGGGACACAGCAATCAGCCCCAGCATTTT
TRBV18,TRBJ2-1,.,.,CASSPPGRGSENEQFF,TGTGCCAGCTCACCACCGGGCAGGGGAAGTGAAAATGAGCAGTTCTTC
TRBV7-2,TRBJ1-2,TRBD1,.,CASSLGAGGEGGYTF,TGTGCCAGCAGCTTGGGGGCAGGGGGCGAAGGCGGCTACACCTTC
TRBV5-6,TRBJ2-1,TRBD2,.,CASSPLAGGNNEQFF,TGTGCCAGCAGCCCACTAGCGGGGGGGAACAATGAGCAGTTCTTC
TRBV10-3,TRBJ1-5,.,.,CAISESGVAGKPQHF,TGTGCCATCAGTGAGTCTGGTGTTGCCGGGAAGCCCCAGCATTTT
TRBV4-1,TRBJ2-1,TRBD2,.,CASSRTSENYNEQFF,TGCGCCAGCAGCCGTACTAGCGAGAACTACAATGAGCAGTTCTTC
TRBV5-1,TRBJ1-1,TRBD1,many,CASSSEQGRTEAFF,TGCGCCAGCAGCTCTGAACAGGGGCGCACTGAAGCTTTCTTT
TRBV4-3,TRBJ1-2,.,few,CASSQDEGYLGYGYTF,TGCGCCAGCAGCCAAGATGAAGGATATCTAGGCTATGGCTACACCTTC
TRBV18,TRBJ1-2,.,.,CASSPRNYGYTF,TGTGCCAGCTCACCGCGAAACTATGGCTACACCTTC
TRBV19,TRBJ1-6,TRBD1,.,CASSSSPGTGNSPLHF,TGTGCCAGTAGTTCCAGTCCCGGGACAGGGAATTCACCCCTCCACTTT
TRBV28,TRBJ2-7,TRBD2,.,CASSLPLAAVREQYF,TGTGCCAGCAGTCTCCCGCTAGCGGCCGTGCGAGAGCAGTACTTC
TRBV28,TRBJ1-4,.,.,CASSSTWGGGQLFF,TGTGCCAGCAGTTCCACCTGGGGGGGAGGACAACTGTTTTTT
TRBV6-2/TRBV6-3,TRBJ2-5,.,.,CASSRAGAQTQYF,TGTGCCAGCAGCCGCGCGGGGGCACAGACCCAGTACTTC
TRBV27,TRBJ2-3,TRBD1,.,CASSRQGGDPDTQYF,TGTGCCAGCAGCCGACAAGGGGGCGACCCAGATACGCAGTATTTT
TRBV7-2,TRBJ1-3,.,few,CASSGALSGNTIYF,TGTGCCAGCAGCGGGGCCCTCTCTGGAAACACCATATATTTT
TRBV3-1/TRBV3-2,TRBJ1-1,.,.,CASSPVGGNTEAFF,TGTGCCAGCAGCCCTGTAGGGGGGAACACTGAAGCTTTCTTT
TRBV28,TRBJ1-3,.,.,CASSWTLNGNTIYF,TGTGCCAGCAGTTGGACATTAAACGGAAACACCATATATTTT
TRBV5-4,TRBJ2-7,TRBD2,.,CASSLRTSGNAYEQYF,TGTGCCAGCAGCTTGCGGACTAGCGGGAACGCCTACGAGCAGTACTTC
TRBV5-5,TRBJ2-1,TRBD2,.,CASSFRGGVNEQFF,TGTGCCAGCAGCTTCCGGGGAGGGGTCAATGAGCAGTTCTTC
TRBV18,TRBJ1-1,.,.,CASSGTGSINTEAFF,TGTGCCAGCTCAGGCACAGGGTCTATAAACACTGAAGCTTTCTTT
TRBV12-5,TRBJ1-2,.,.,CASGGGLPSSFYGYTF,TGTGCTAGTGGTGGGGGACTGCCCTCTAGTTTCTATGGCTACACCTTC
TRBV11-2,TRBJ1-1,.,.,CASSPQGRNTEAFF,TGTGCCAGCAGCCCTCAGGGTAGGAACACTGAAGCTTTCTTT
TRBV6-5,TRBJ1-4,TRBD1,.,CASRGTAEKLFF,TGTGCCAGCAGGGGGACAGCGGAGAAACTGTTTTTT
TRBV3-1/TRBV3-2,TRBJ2-5,.,.,CASSQEPGSQETQYF,TGTGCCAGCAGCCAAGAACCGGGTTCGCAAGAGACCCAGTACTTC
TRBV28,TRBJ1-2,.,.,CASKLSGKGYTF,TGTGCCAGCAAATTGTCAGGGAAAGGCTACACCTTC
TRBV3-1/TRBV3-2,TRBJ2-7,TRBD2,.,CASSQDRGLAGRSSYEQYF,TGTGCCAGCAGCCAAGATAGGGGACTAGCGGGGAGGAGCTCCTACGAGCAGTACTTC
TRBV6-4,TRBJ1-1,TRBD1,.,CASSLSGQGVSTEAFF,TGTGCCAGCAGTTTATCGGGACAGGGGGTAAGCACTGAAGCTTTCTTT
TRBV7-3,TRBJ2-1,.,.,CASSPTSSYNEQFF,TGTGCCAGCAGTCCGACTAGCTCCTACAATGAGCAGTTCTTC
TRBV18,TRBJ1-5,.,.,CASSLDSSNQPQHF,TGTGCCAGCTCACTAGACAGTAGCAATCAGCCCCAGCATTTT
TRBV2,TRBJ2-5,TRBD2,.,CASMQREGPETQYF,TGTGCCAGCATGCAGCGGGAGGGCCCGGAGACCCAGTACTTC
TRBV6-5,TRBJ1-5,TRBD1,.,CASNVGDRGVEPQHF,TGTGCCAGCAATGTGGGGGACAGGGGGGTAGAGCCCCAGCATTTT
TRBV7-2,TRBJ1-2,.,.,CASSLTGSNYGYTF,TGTGCCAGCAGCTTAACAGGGAGTAACTATGGCTACACCTTC
TRBV18,TRBJ2-1,TRBD2,.,CASSSRLAGSGYNEQFF,TGTGCCAGCTCATCGCGACTAGCGGGATCAGGCTACAATGAGCAGTTCTTC